These T cell receptor beta chains were read from a single sample in a study of T cells after posttransplantation cyclophosphamide. Here immunoSEQ multiplex PCR was the method, and the copy in TCRdb shows in-frame clones only, minus some. Among fewer than 35,000 clones listed, roughly 91% were seen once. The sample was naive CD4+ T cells sorted from blood. These TCRs come from a young man in good health and a related stem cell transplant donor. Both conserved end residues are part of each CDR3. Fields, in order: D gene, V gene, J gene, clone size, CDR3 protein, CDR3 DNA. A D gene is named only where the DNA matches it firmly. Not all rows give a size; the values are once, few, many and, for expanded clones, a class.

>.|TRBV6-6|TRBJ1-5|.
CACASPGSGQPQHF
TGTGCCTGTGCAAGCCCCGGGTCGGGTCAGCCCCAGCATTTT
>TRBD1|TRBV2|TRBJ1-4|few
CASSIRTGGEKLFF
TGTGCCAGCAGTATTCGGACAGGGGGGGAAAAACTGTTTTTT
>.|TRBV2|TRBJ1-2|.
CASKGEGKDLAGYTF
TGTGCCAGCAAGGGGGAGGGTAAAGACTTGGCGGGCTACACCTTC
>.|TRBV5-1|TRBJ1-1|.
CASSLSGGADTEAFF
TGCGCCAGCAGCTTGAGTGGGGGCGCGGACACTGAAGCTTTCTTT
>.|TRBV6-5|TRBJ1-6|.
CASSQYNSPLHF
TGTGCCAGCAGCCAATATAATTCACCCCTCCACTTT
>.|TRBV9|TRBJ1-4|.
CASSSIGGRGEKLFF
TGTGCCAGCAGTTCCATCGGGGGGCGCGGAGAAAAACTGTTTTTT
>TRBD1|TRBV7-2|TRBJ1-6|.
CASSLTGQGRQSPLHF
TGTGCCAGCAGCTTAACGGGACAGGGGAGGCAATCACCCCTCCACTTT
>TRBD1|TRBV6-6|TRBJ2-7|.
CAIGQGATHEQYF
TGTGCCATTGGACAGGGGGCAACCCACGAGCAGTACTTC
>TRBD1|TRBV18|TRBJ1-1|once
CASSTQGQGSTEAFF
TGTGCCAGCTCCACACAGGGACAGGGGAGCACTGAAGCTTTCTTT
>TRBD1|TRBV19|TRBJ1-2|.
CASSMRLGQVYGYTF
TGTGCCAGTAGTATGAGGCTGGGACAGGTCTATGGCTACACCTTC
>.|TRBV2|TRBJ1-2|.
CASRTVYGYTF
TGTGCCAGCAGGACAGTCTATGGCTACACCTTC
>TRBD1|TRBV2|TRBJ1-5|.
CASSRGRQGSPQPQHF
TGTGCCAGCAGCCGTGGTCGACAGGGGTCTCCGCAGCCCCAGCATTTT
>.|TRBV21-1|TRBJ1-1|.
CASSKRQLMNTEAFF
TGTGCCAGCAGCAAAAGACAGCTCATGAACACTGAAGCTTTCTTT
>.|TRBV7-2|TRBJ2-3|.
CASSYRELGADTQYF
TGTGCCAGCAGCTACCGGGAGCTCGGAGCAGATACGCAGTATTTT
>TRBD1|TRBV5-4|TRBJ2-2|.
CAGGRQGDTGELFF
TGTGCCGGGGGCAGACAGGGGGACACCGGGGAGCTGTTTTTT
>TRBD1|TRBV5-5|TRBJ2-7|.
CASSFRTGGVFYEQYF
TGTGCCAGCAGCTTTCGGACAGGGGGCGTCTTCTACGAGCAGTACTTC
>.|TRBV7-8|TRBJ2-6|.
CASSPGTRKTSGANVLTF
TGTGCCAGCAGCCCCGGGACACGCAAGACCTCTGGGGCCAACGTCCTGACTTTC
>TRBD1|TRBV6-5|TRBJ1-1|.
CASSYRGQGIAEAFF
TGTGCCAGCAGTTACCGGGGACAGGGTATCGCTGAAGCTTTCTTT
>TRBD1|TRBV2|TRBJ1-6|.
CASSLLWTGDSPLHF
TGTGCCAGCAGTCTACTCTGGACAGGGGATTCACCCCTCCACTTT
>TRBD1|TRBV27|TRBJ2-7|.
CASSLGGTGEQYF
TGTGCCAGCAGCTTAGGTGGGACAGGGGAGCAGTACTTC
>.|TRBV6-1|TRBJ2-1|.
CASRTGGAYNEQFF
TGTGCCAGCAGAACAGGGGGGGCCTACAATGAGCAGTTCTTC
>.|TRBV2|TRBJ1-2|.
CASSDRNYGYTF
TGTGCCAGCTCAGACAGAAACTATGGCTACACCTTC
>TRBD2|TRBV5-1|TRBJ2-1|once
CASSVLAGVRNEQFF
TGCGCCAGCAGCGTACTAGCGGGGGTGAGGAATGAGCAGTTCTTC
>.|TRBV19|TRBJ2-1|.
CASMAGIEQFF
TGTGCCAGTATGGCCGGGATTGAGCAGTTCTTC
>.|TRBV18|TRBJ1-1|.
CASSPGSTEAFF
TGTGCCAGCTCACCCGGTAGCACTGAAGCTTTCTTT
>TRBD1|TRBV5-1|TRBJ2-5|.
CASSSTGAAETQYF
TGCGCCAGCAGCTCGACAGGGGCGGCGGAGACCCAGTACTTC
>TRBD2|TRBV6-6|TRBJ2-7|few
CASSYAPREAEQYF
TGTGCCAGCAGTTACGCCCCCCGGGAGGCCGAGCAGTACTTC
>TRBD1|TRBV6-6|TRBJ2-5|.
CASSLPWTGEQETQYF
TGTGCCAGCAGCTTACCGTGGACAGGGGAACAAGAGACCCAGTACTTC
>.|TRBV9|TRBJ1-5|.
CASSAQGFSNQPQHF
TGTGCCAGCAGCGCGCAGGGTTTCTCCAATCAGCCCCAGCATTTT
>TRBD1|TRBV15|TRBJ2-7|.
CATSRVRDRDIYEQYF
TGTGCCACCAGCAGAGTGCGGGACAGGGACATCTACGAGCAGTACTTC
>TRBD1|TRBV6-5|TRBJ1-4|.
CASSTPGQGTFF
TGTGCCAGCAGTACGCCGGGACAGGGGACTTTTTTT
>.|TRBV28|TRBJ2-1|.
CASNGAHNEQFF
TGTGCCAGCAATGGGGCCCACAATGAGCAGTTCTTC
>TRBD1|TRBV5-1|TRBJ2-7|.
CASRDSYEQYF
TGCGCCAGCCGGGACAGCTACGAGCAGTACTTC
>.|TRBV5-1|TRBJ1-1|.
CASSFPGIPEAFF
TGCGCCAGCAGCTTCCCGGGGATACCTGAAGCTTTCTTT
>TRBD2|TRBV7-2|TRBJ2-2|.
CASSSPGLAGAPFPGELFF
TGTGCCAGCAGCTCCCCCGGACTAGCGGGGGCCCCCTTCCCCGGGGAGCTGTTTTTT
>TRBD2|TRBV7-3|TRBJ2-1|.
CASSSPSGGGYNEQFF
TGTGCCAGCAGCTCCCCGAGCGGGGGGGGCTACAATGAGCAGTTCTTC
>TRBD2|TRBV6-6|TRBJ2-7|.
CASSYSDRLAGGEQYF
TGTGCCAGCAGTTACTCGGATCGCCTAGCGGGGGGCGAGCAGTACTTC
>.|TRBV6-6|TRBJ1-3|few
CASNRGTGNTIYF
TGTGCCAGCAACCGGGGGACTGGAAACACCATATATTTT